This T cell receptor (beta chain) was obtained from a study of cytomegalovirus exposure and HLA in healthy donors. Overall study results and limits: In a later analysis, common viral pathogens appeared linked to several of the most significant clusters. Earlier results showed most TCR beta V segments being productive about 87% or about 30% of the time.

The CDR3 totals 18 residues. Germline V gene data show CDR1 as LGHNA and CDR2 as YNFKEQ. J gave up 7 bases and V 3 bases, and 11 bases lay outside the gene matches. In the PCR, 60 Vbeta and 13 Jbeta primers were used. Generated by immunoSEQ multiplex PCR, the TCRdb table keeps only in-frame clones and is missing some. The sample lists approximately 170,000 clones; roughly 79% were seen once. Each of the donors was a healthy bone marrow donor. Likely unrecorded immune exposures existed in these nominally healthy donors. Concerning this clone: Its antigen is as yet unknown.

The specimen sequenced was PBMCs. V is TRBV4-2 and J is TRBJ1-6, with 11 nucleotides matching TRBD1. This receptor was identified in a male donor in good health and CMV-seropositive. This CDR3 reads CASSHSQGQGASNSPLHF. The CDR3 coding sequence is TGTGCCAGCAGCCATTCTCAAGGACAGGGGGCTTCAAATTCACCCCTCCACTTT.